This TCR beta chain comes out of a study of OX40 agonist ivuxolimab in advanced cancers. Study in general: Patients were given ivuxolimab, an antibody that agonizes OX40 (CD134).

Data came from immunoSEQ multiplex PCR; TCRdb stores just in-frame clones and leaves some out. The table includes around 77,000 clones, about 73% detected once. The study, taken as a whole, reports: Nonresponders, in some cases, also had low normalized T-cell clonal expansion. Mean expanded clone counts were higher in CD8+ than CD4+ T cells. The antigens recognized by the expanded peripheral T cells, that is their antigen specificity, were not determined.

This CDR3 has 12 residues. CDR1 is LGHNT and CDR2 is FRNRAP in the germline V gene. Trimming cost V 4 bases and J 6 bases, with 6 bases left between them. A remark on this clone: Its target is not known.

The J gene is TRBJ2-2, the V gene TRBV12-5; unclear D gene. Material: CD4+ or CD8+ T cells sorted from blood, obtained in a trial of the OX40 agonist ivuxolimab. This receptor was identified in an adult with an advanced solid tumor such as melanoma, head and neck, liver or kidney cancer. The chain's CDR3 is CASGSGAGELFF. The CDR3 DNA sequence: TGTGCTAGTGGTTCTGGGGCCGGGGAGCTGTTTTTT.